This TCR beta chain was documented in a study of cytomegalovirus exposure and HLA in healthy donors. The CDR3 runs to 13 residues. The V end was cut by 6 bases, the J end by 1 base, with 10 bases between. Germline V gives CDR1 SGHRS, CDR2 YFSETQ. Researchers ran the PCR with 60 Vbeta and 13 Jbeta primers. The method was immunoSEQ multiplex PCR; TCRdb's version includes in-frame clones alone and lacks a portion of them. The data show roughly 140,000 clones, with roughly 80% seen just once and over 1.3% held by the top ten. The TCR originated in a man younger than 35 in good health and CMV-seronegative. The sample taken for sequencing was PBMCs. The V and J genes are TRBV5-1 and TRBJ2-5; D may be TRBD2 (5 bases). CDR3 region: CASTIGVQETQYF. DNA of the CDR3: TGCGCCAGCACGATCGGGGTCCAAGAGACCCAGTACTTC.